This T cell receptor beta chain was retrieved from a study of tumor and adjacent non-tumor tissue in lung cancer. About the research overall: There were 12 adenocarcinoma, a couple of squamous cell carcinoma and 1 small cell lung cancer cases. General observations from the study: Tumor tissue had significantly higher TCR diversity than normal lung. In normal lung, the top 100 clones were significantly more dominant than in tumor.

This clonotype was seen repeatedly, ten times or more. The target antigen is unknown. This CDR3 region has 16 residues. Germline CDR1 is SGHKS and CDR2 is YYEKEE (reference sequence). V dropped 4 bases and J dropped 3 bases, with 19 bases sitting between them. The library came from three nested PCR rounds adapted from ARM-PCR protocols. TCRdb processed the multiplex PCR reads anew with MiXCR; each CDR3 protein has one entry. The sample includes about 76,000 distinct CDR3 sequences, 80% to 90% of them seen just once. The template was RNA from unsorted bulk tissue. More than 3 cm separated this lung sample from the edge of the tumor.

The V call is TRBV5-5, the J call TRBJ1-1; tentatively, D is TRBD1 (5 bases). The clonotype originates from a man aged 55 to 69 with non-small cell lung cancer. Input material: distant non-tumor lung tissue. Written as DNA, the CDR3 is TGTGCCAGCAGCAGACCGGGACGACCTCTGGACACTGAAGCTTTCTTT. Its translation is CASSRPGRPLDTEAFF.